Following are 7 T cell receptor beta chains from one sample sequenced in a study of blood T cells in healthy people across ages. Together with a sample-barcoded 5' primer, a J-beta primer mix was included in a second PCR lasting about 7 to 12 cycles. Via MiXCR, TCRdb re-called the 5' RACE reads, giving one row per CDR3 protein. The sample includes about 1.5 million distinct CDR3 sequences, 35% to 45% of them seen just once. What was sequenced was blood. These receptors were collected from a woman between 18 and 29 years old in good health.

The CDR3 loop is CASSDGLGYGYTF. As DNA, the CDR3 is TGTGCCAGCAGTGACGGTCTCGGGTATGGCTACACCTTC. This chain connects TRBV25-1 to TRBJ1-2; D unresolved. V was shortened by 3 bases and J by 5 bases, with 10 bases between the two germline ends. The CDR3 contains 13 residues. Looked up from germline, CDR1 is MGHDK and CDR2 is SYGVNS.

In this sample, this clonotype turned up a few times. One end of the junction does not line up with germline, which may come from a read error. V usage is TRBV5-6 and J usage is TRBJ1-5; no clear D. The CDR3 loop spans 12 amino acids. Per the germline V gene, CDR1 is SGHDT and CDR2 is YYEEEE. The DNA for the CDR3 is TGTGTCAGCAGCTTGTTCCGGCAGCCCCAGCATTTT. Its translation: CVSSLFRQPQHF. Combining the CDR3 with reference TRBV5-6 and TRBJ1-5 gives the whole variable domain DAGVTQSPTHLIKTRGQQVTLRCSPKSGHDTVSWYQQALGQGPQFIFQYYEEEERQRGNFPDRFSGHQFPNYSSELNVNALLLGDSALYLCVSSLFRQPQHFGDGTRLSIL.

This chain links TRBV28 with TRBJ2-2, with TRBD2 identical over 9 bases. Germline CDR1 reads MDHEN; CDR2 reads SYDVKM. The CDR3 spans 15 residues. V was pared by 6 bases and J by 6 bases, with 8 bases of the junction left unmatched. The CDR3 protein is CASRGYSGSAGELFF. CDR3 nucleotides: TGTGCCAGCAGAGGCTATAGCGGGAGCGCCGGGGAGCTGTTTTTT.

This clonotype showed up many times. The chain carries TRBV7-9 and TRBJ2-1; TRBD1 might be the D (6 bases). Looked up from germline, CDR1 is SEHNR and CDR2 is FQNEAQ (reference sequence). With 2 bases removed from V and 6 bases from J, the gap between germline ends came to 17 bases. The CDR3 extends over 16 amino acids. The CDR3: CASSLRGQSQTNEQFF. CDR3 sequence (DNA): TGTGCCAGCAGCTTAAGAGGACAGTCCCAGACCAATGAGCAGTTCTTC. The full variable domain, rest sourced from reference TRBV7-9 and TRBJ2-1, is DTGVSQNPRHKITKRGQNVTFRCDPISEHNRLYWYRQTLGQGPEFLTYFQNEAQLEKSRLLSDRFSAERPKGSFSTLEIQRTEQGDSAMYLCASSLRGQSQTNEQFFGPGTRLTVL.

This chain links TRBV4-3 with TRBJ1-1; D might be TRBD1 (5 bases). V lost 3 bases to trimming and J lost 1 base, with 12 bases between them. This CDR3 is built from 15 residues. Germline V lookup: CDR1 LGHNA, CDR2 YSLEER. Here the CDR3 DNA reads TGCGCCAGCAGCCAGACCAGGGCACGGAACACTGAAGCTTTCTTT. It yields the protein CASSQTRARNTEAFF.

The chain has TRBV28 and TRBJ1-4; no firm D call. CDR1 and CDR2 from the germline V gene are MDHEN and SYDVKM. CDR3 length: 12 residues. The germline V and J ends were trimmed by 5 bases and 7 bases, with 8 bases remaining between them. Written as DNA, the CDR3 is TGTGCCAGCAGTATCACCGGTGAAAAACTGTTTTTT. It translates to CASSITGEKLFF.

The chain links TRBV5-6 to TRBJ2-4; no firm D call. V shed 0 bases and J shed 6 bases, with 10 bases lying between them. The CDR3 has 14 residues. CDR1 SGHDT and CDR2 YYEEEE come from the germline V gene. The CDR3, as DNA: TGTGCCAGCAGCTTGGAAATGGAAATAAACATTCAGTACTTC. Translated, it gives CASSLEMEINIQYF.